This T cell receptor beta chain was captured in a study of preoperative IRX-2 immunotherapy in early breast cancer. Treatment denoted: preoperative locoregional IRX-2 cytokine immunotherapy. Preoperative locoregional IRX-2 cytokine immunotherapy was tested in the phase Ib source study. Assay: immunoSEQ multiplex PCR; the TCRdb copy retains only in-frame clones and omits some. The sample consists of 15,000 to 25,000 clones, 70% to 90% of them appearing once. The table lists this clone with a count of one. Germline CDR1 is MNHGY and CDR2 is SVAAGI. The CDR3 sequence is 16 residues long. V shed 6 bases, J shed 3 bases, and the junction held 14 bases outside the gene matches.

The sample in question was lymph node tissue, obtained after IRX-2 immunotherapy. The V call is TRBV6-9, the J call TRBJ2-7; the match to TRBD2 covers 7 bases. The TCR was taken from a human donor with breast cancer. The CDR3 nucleotides are TGTGCCAGCAGCCTGGGAGGGTTGAGTACAGGCTACGAGCAGTACTTC. This translates into CASSLGGLSTGYEQYF.